The T cell receptor beta chain described here comes from a study of T cell repertoires in cytomegalovirus infection (dated by TCRdb to between 2017 and 2020). In terms of the full investigation: Donor HLA type was relevant to the analysis, because carriage of CMV infection together with the matching HLA type was indicated by public TCR beta signatures. Broader findings and caveats from the paper: The ex vivo response was dominated by HLA-C-restricted CMV-specific TCR beta clonotypes, and the single most frequent clonotype in two of eight donors was supplied by these HLA-C-restricted clonotypes. Cumulative frequency of public TCR beta family members discriminated carriers of CMV infection plus the relevant HLA type in this cohort and an independent approximately 370-donor cohort.

Note on this clonotype: Its cognate antigen has yet to be identified. One base away there is no much larger clone; base qualities are not given.

The reads were generated on an Illumina HiSeq 1500. TCRdb cleaned the public reads at Q25 with fastp, built clones with MiXCR and kept in-frame beta chains. Every distinct CDR3 protein forms one entry, paired with its most common genes and DNA. The sample table lists about 680,000 distinct CDR3 sequences, roughly 26% of them with a count of one. Approximately 8% of the sample is held by the ten biggest clonotypes. From the cysteine up to the phenylalanine, the CDR3 has a length of 16 residues. Only the CDR3 part of the read is kept: 48 bases, read in frame from the first base. CDR1 and CDR2 (SGHVS, FQNEAQ) derive from the germline V gene. The germline ends are 12 bases apart after V is trimmed by 1 base and J by 0 bases.

The specimen was CD8+ T cells from PBMCs. The rearranged chain carries TRBV7-8 and TRBJ1-1, with the D segment identity uncertain. The TCR sequence derives from a human donor in good health (CMV status not recorded). Some clones in this sample may be carry-over from other donors' samples. The encoded CDR3 is CASSLGANSLNTEAFF. The nucleotides are TGTGCCAGCAGCTTAGGGGCAAACAGTCTGAACACTGAAGCTTTCTTT.